The 27 T cell receptor beta chains listed next were all sequenced from one sample in a study of PD-1 blockade in classical Hodgkin lymphoma. This table comes from immunoSEQ multiplex PCR, and its TCRdb copy is limited to in-frame clones, with some not included. The profile shows approximately 38,000 clones, 75% to 85% of them singletons. Time point: cycle 4 day 1 (C4D1), after 6 weeks of nivolumab. After autologous stem cell transplantation all patients relapsed, and prior brentuximab vedotin exposure differed between cohorts. The specimen comprised peripheral blood mononuclear cells (PBMCs), sampled before the fourth cycle of nivolumab. The receptor set was obtained from a human donor with classical Hodgkin lymphoma.

This clone came up a few times. The V gene is TRBV11-2, the J gene TRBJ1-4; no firm D call. The CDR3 totals 14 residues. Looked up from germline, CDR1 is SGHAT and CDR2 is FQNNGV. Trimming took off 5 bases at V and 8 bases at J, with 15 bases between the two ends. This CDR3 is CASSPQLAGEKLFF. The CDR3 bases are TGTGCCAGCAGCCCCCAACTCGCCGGGGAAAAACTGTTTTTT.

V gene TRBV5-1 combines with J gene TRBJ2-3; TRBD1 or TRBD2 may be the D gene (5 bases each). This CDR3 contains 16 residues. V dropped 1 base and J dropped 1 base, with 13 bases sitting between them. Germline V gene lookup returns CDR1 SGHRS and CDR2 YFSETQ. The CDR3 region is CASSLRGQGGTDTQYF. Written as DNA, the CDR3 is TGCGCCAGCAGCTTGAGAGGGCAGGGTGGCACAGATACGCAGTATTTT.

V and J are TRBV19 and TRBJ1-2; 7 positions agree with TRBD1. CDR3 size: 20 residues. CDR1 and CDR2 (germline): LNHDA, SQIVND (reference sequence). Losses at the gene ends were 3 bases for V and 6 bases for J; bases not matched to a gene: 25. The CDR3 loop reads CASSMALFPLQRRGRDGYTF. The DNA of the CDR3 is TGTGCCAGTAGTATGGCCCTTTTCCCCCTACAGCGGAGGGGGCGAGATGGCTACACCTTC.

This sequence joins TRBV5-4 and TRBJ2-3; TRBD2 agrees at 10 bases. Germline V gene sequence: CDR1 SGHNT, CDR2 YYREEE (reference sequence). The V gene end was trimmed by 3 bases and the J gene end by 6 bases; junction bases not matched to a gene: 13. The CDR3 runs to 17 residues. The CDR3 is CASSSRVAGGWVDTQYF. The CDR3 region has the DNA TGTGCCAGCAGCTCCAGGGTAGCGGGGGGCTGGGTTGATACGCAGTATTTT.

V usage is TRBV29-1 and J usage is TRBJ1-1; 11 nucleotides agree with TRBD1. CDR3 length: 13 residues. Per the germline V gene, CDR1 is SQVTM and CDR2 is ANQGSEA. Trimming cost V 3 bases and J 4 bases; bases outside gene matches: 1. The CDR3 reads CSVEGQGGTEAFF. The CDR3 DNA reads TGCAGCGTTGAGGGACAGGGGGGCACTGAAGCTTTCTTT.

About this clone: Other DNA sequences in the same sample also yield this CDR3. V gene TRBV6-5 combines with J gene TRBJ1-2, with D unresolved. The ends were cut back, 8 bases at V and 5 bases at J, with 9 bases in the middle. Looked up from germline, CDR1 is MNHEY and CDR2 is SVGAGI. CDR3 length equals 11 residues. The CDR3 is CASRGLYGYTF. CDR3 coding DNA: TGTGCCAGCCGAGGGCTATATGGCTACACCTTC.

In this sample, this clone turned up a few times. The chain is built from TRBV27 and TRBJ2-6; the D gene is possibly TRBD1 (6 bases). V shed 7 bases and J shed 2 bases, with 9 bases lying between them. The CDR3 consists of 14 residues. Germline V gene sequence: CDR1 MNHEY, CDR2 SMNVEV (reference sequence). Written as DNA, the CDR3 is TGTGCCAGCACCTACAGGGCTGGGGCCAACGTCCTGACTTTC. Its protein is CASTYRAGANVLTF.

The chain has TRBV7-8 and TRBJ1-5; 9 bases are a match to TRBD1. This CDR3 contains 18 residues. CDR1 is SGHVS and CDR2 is FQNEAQ in the germline V gene. With V trimmed by 5 bases and J by 2 bases, 13 bases remained unmatched. CDR3 protein: CASSPYTGGMSGNQPQHF. The CDR3 region has the DNA TGTGCCAGCAGCCCTTATACAGGGGGCATGTCCGGCAATCAGCCCCAGCATTTT.

The chain has TRBV19 and TRBJ1-2; 10 bases agree with TRBD1. V gave up 1 base and J gave up 2 bases; unmatched junction bases: 4. The germline gives CDR1 LNHDA, CDR2 SQIVND (reference sequence). This CDR3 region has 16 residues. This CDR3 reads CASSIGGTGDNYGYTF. As DNA, the CDR3 is TGTGCCAGTAGTATAGGAGGGACAGGGGACAACTATGGCTACACCTTC.

The chain combines TRBV13 with TRBJ1-1, with 7 bases matching TRBD1. Per the germline V gene, CDR1 is PRHDT and CDR2 is FYEKMQ (reference sequence). The length of the CDR3 is 13 residues. Trimming at V came to 5 bases and at J to 8 bases, leaving 8 bases not matched to a gene. The CDR3 is CASSGRQGAEAFF. The CDR3 DNA follows: TGTGCCAGCAGCGGACGACAGGGCGCGGAAGCTTTCTTT.

The rearrangement uses TRBV6-5 and TRBJ2-1; D tentatively reads TRBD1 or TRBD2 (5 bases each). The CDR3 covers 11 residues. The germline V gene encodes CDR1 MNHEY and CDR2 SVGAGI. Trimming stripped 8 bases from V and 7 bases from J, with 9 bases between. The DNA of the CDR3 is TGTGCCAGCCAGAGGGGAAATGAGCAGTTCTTC. Translation gives CASQRGNEQFF.

The chain recombines TRBV5-3 with TRBJ2-5; D unresolved. TRBV5-3 is classed as an ORF, of uncertain function. The CDR3 consists of 14 residues. V lost 0 bases, J lost 1 base, and 7 bases lay in between. The CDR3 here is CARSLAQAQETQYF. DNA of the CDR3: TGTGCCAGAAGCTTGGCCCAGGCCCAAGAGACCCAGTACTTC.

The chain links TRBV13 to TRBJ2-2; no clear D gene. With 2 bases removed from V and 4 bases from J, the gap between germline ends came to 11 bases. Germline V gene sequence: CDR1 PRHDT, CDR2 FYEKMQ (reference sequence). The CDR3 covers 15 residues. The CDR3: CASSLLAASTGELFF. Here the CDR3 DNA reads TGTGCCAGCAGCTTACTCGCGGCCAGCACCGGGGAGCTGTTTTTT.

The rearrangement uses TRBV28 and TRBJ2-7; D unresolved. This CDR3 comprises 11 residues. The germline V and J ends were trimmed by 7 bases and 3 bases, with 7 bases remaining between them. Germline loops: CDR1 MDHEN, CDR2 SYDVKM. The CDR3 protein is CASTLGYEQYF. In DNA form, the CDR3 reads TGTGCCAGCACCCTAGGCTACGAGCAGTACTTC.

This clone was counted between two and nine times. The chain employs TRBV5-4 and TRBJ1-1; D gene uncertain. V lost 0 bases, J lost 6 bases, and 9 bases lay in between. The CDR3 is 13 residues long. Germline V CDR1 and CDR2: SGHNT, YYREEE (reference sequence). The CDR3 coding sequence is TGTGCCAGCAGCTTGGCCGGGCATTCTGAAGCTTTCTTT. This translates into CASSLAGHSEAFF.

V and J are TRBV5-8 and TRBJ2-4; either TRBD1 or TRBD2 may supply D (6 bases each). The germline gives CDR1 SGHTS, CDR2 YDEGEE. The CDR3 runs to 14 residues. Trimming stripped 2 bases from V and 16 bases from J, with 22 bases between. The CDR3 spells CASSLLTTGGVGYF. The CDR3 nucleotides are TGTGCCAGCAGCTTACTCACGACAGGAGGGGTGGGTTACTTC.

This sequence joins TRBV7-3 and TRBJ1-1; tentatively, D is TRBD1 (5 bases). The CDR3 spans 13 residues. Germline lookup yields CDR1 SGHTA and CDR2 FQGTGA. The V end was cut by 4 bases, the J end by 2 bases, with 8 bases between. As DNA, the CDR3 is TGTGCCAGCAGCTACAGGAGCAACACTGAAGCTTTCTTT. This sequence encodes CASSYRSNTEAFF.

The rearrangement joins TRBV7-2 to TRBJ2-7; D might be TRBD1 (6 bases). Between the trimmed V and J ends, which lost 6 bases and 3 bases, there was a span of 21 bases. The CDR3 covers 16 residues. The germline gives CDR1 SGHTA, CDR2 FQGNSA. The DNA for the CDR3 is TGTGCCAGCAGTTTCGAGGGCAGGGGCAAAGTCTACGAGCAGTACTTC. Its translation is CASSFEGRGKVYEQYF.

The rearrangement uses TRBV12-2 and TRBJ2-7; TRBD1 is the table's D call, not checked against the DNA. TRBV12-2 is deemed a pseudogene. The CDR3 is made up of 16 amino acids. The CDR3 coding sequence is TGTGCAAGTCGCTCACGTCCCGGGACAGGACGCTACGAGCAGTACTTC. Translation gives CASRSRPGTGRYEQYF.

In DNA form, the CDR3 reads TGTGCCAGCAGCCCATGGACAGGGGGCGAGGGTGAGCAGTTCTTC. Translating gives CASSPWTGGEGEQFF. This chain uses TRBV9 with TRBJ2-1; 11 bases fit TRBD1. The CDR3 totals 15 residues. V shed 4 bases, J shed 9 bases, and the junction held 9 bases outside the gene matches. CDR1 is SGDLS and CDR2 is YYNGEE in the germline V gene.

This chain joins TRBV5-6 and TRBJ1-1; TRBD1 is a possible D gene (5 bases). The CDR3 contains 13 residues. With 2 bases removed from V and 10 bases from J, the gap between germline ends came to 15 bases. The germline V gene has CDR1 SGHDT and CDR2 YYEEEE. The chain's CDR3 is CASSFDSSLGAFF. CDR3 sequence (DNA): TGTGCCAGCAGCTTCGACAGCTCTTTAGGAGCTTTCTTT.

The chain uses TRBV6-5 and TRBJ2-1; 11 nucleotides line up with TRBD1. Germline trimming cut 5 bases from V and 7 bases from J; bases unmatched to any gene: 7. The CDR3 extends over 15 amino acids. Germline V lookup: CDR1 MNHEY, CDR2 SVGAGI. CDR3 DNA: TGTGCCAGCAGTCGTGGACAGGGGGCGTTTAATGAGCAGTTCTTC. It is translated as CASSRGQGAFNEQFF.

V and J are TRBV28 and TRBJ2-1, with D uncertain. Germline V CDR1 and CDR2: MDHEN, SYDVKM. V lost 1 base and J lost 4, with 8 bases in between. The CDR3 covers 14 residues. The CDR3 bases are TGTGCCAGCAGTTTATATGATGGTTACAATGAGCAGTTCTTC. This encodes CASSLYDGYNEQFF.

This rearrangement joins TRBV5-6 to TRBJ2-5; 8 bases are a match to TRBD2. Losses at the gene ends were 1 base for V and 2 bases for J; bases not matched to a gene: 10. There are 17 residues in the CDR3. Germline CDR1 SGHDT, CDR2 YYEEEE. DNA of the CDR3: TGTGCCAGCAGCTTGCCCGTGGGACTAGGTATACAAGAGACCCAGTACTTC. Its translation is CASSLPVGLGIQETQYF.

The chain employs TRBV5-1 and TRBJ2-1; TRBD1 matches at 7 bases. The CDR3 runs to 11 residues. The V gene end was trimmed by 5 bases and the J gene end by 12 bases; junction bases not matched to a gene: 5. Germline assignment: CDR1 SGHRS and CDR2 YFSETQ. Here the CDR3 reads CASRQGDLQFF. CDR3 coding DNA: TGCGCCAGCAGGCAGGGGGACCTGCAGTTCTTC. Using reference TRBV5-1 and TRBJ2-1 for the parts outside the CDR3, the full variable domain is KAGVTQTPRYLIKTRGQQVTLSCSPISGHRSVSWYQQTPGQGLQFLFEYFSETQRNKGNFPGRFSGRQFSNSRSEMNVSTLELGDSALYLCASRQGDLQFFGPGTRLTVL.

V gene TRBV7-9 combines with J gene TRBJ2-3; TRBD1 agrees at 10 bases. The CDR3 length is 16 residues. Germline lookup yields CDR1 SEHNR and CDR2 FQNEAQ (reference sequence). The V segment lost 5 bases and the J segment 1 base; nucleotides outside the gene matches: 6. The CDR3 loop is CASSHDRGLGTDTQYF. The CDR3 nucleotides are TGTGCCAGCAGCCACGACAGGGGGCTTGGCACAGATACGCAGTATTTT.

V gene TRBV5-4 combines with J gene TRBJ2-3; perhaps TRBD2 as D (5 bases). Germline values: CDR1 SGHNT, CDR2 YYREEE (reference sequence). The CDR3 extends over 17 amino acids. The ends were cut back, 2 bases at V and 5 bases at J, with 21 bases in the middle. The CDR3 DNA is TGTGCCAGCAGCTTTTTTTCGGCAGGCCGCGCGGGAGATACGCAGTATTTT. Its translation is CASSFFSAGRAGDTQYF. Full variable domain (remainder filled in from reference TRBV5-4 and TRBJ2-3): ETGVTQSPTHLIKTRGQQVTLRCSSQSGHNTVSWYQQALGQGPQFIFQYYREEENGRGNFPPRFSGLQFPNYSSELNVNALELDDSALYLCASSFFSAGRAGDTQYFGPGTRLTVL.